The 17 T cell receptor beta chains presented below share a single source sample, sequenced in a study of identical twins. One entry per CDR3 protein results from TCRdb running MiXCR on the 5' RACE reads. This sample has 520,000 or so distinct CDR3 sequences; 20% to 25% occur once, and the top ten carry around 0.9%. This sample was also put to use in a study of T cells expressing NK-cell markers.

Sequences were obtained from CD4+ T cells sorted from blood. These receptors all stem from a woman in her late teens or twenties in good health.

This clonotype has a handful of counts. The V gene is TRBV5-1, the J gene TRBJ2-7; no clear D. Per germline, CDR1 SGHRS and CDR2 YFSETQ. Trimming pared 0 bases from V and 0 bases from J, leaving 10 bases between. The CDR3 consists of 15 residues. The CDR3 sequence: CASSLAVFSSYEQYF. For the CDR3, the DNA is TGCGCCAGCAGCTTGGCAGTTTTTAGCTCCTACGAGCAGTACTTC. The variable domain in full, completed from reference TRBV5-1 and TRBJ2-7, reads KAGVTQTPRYLIKTRGQQVTLSCSPISGHRSVSWYQQTPGQGLQFLFEYFSETQRNKGNFPGRFSGRQFSNSRSEMNVSTLELGDSALYLCASSLAVFSSYEQYFGPGTRLTVT.

The chain recombines TRBV12-3 or TRBV12-4 with TRBJ1-5; no reliable D call. The CDR3 has 13 amino acids. Trimming cost V 7 bases and J 8 bases, with 15 bases left between them. CDR3 DNA sequence: TGTGCCAGCACCTGGACCGGGAGGGAGCCCCAGCATTTT. Translating gives CASTWTGREPQHF.

This clonotype occurred a few times. For the CDR3, the DNA is TGCAGTGTCCTGAGACTAGCGGAGTACCAAGAGACCCAGTACTTC. Amino acid sequence: CSVLRLAEYQETQYF. The V call is TRBV20-1, the J call TRBJ2-5; 9 bases align to TRBD2. The germline V gene has CDR1 DFQATT and CDR2 SNEGSKA (reference sequence). V shed 7 bases, J shed 0 bases, and the junction held 9 bases outside the gene matches. The CDR3 covers 15 residues.

The rearrangement links TRBV27 to TRBJ2-7; 7 bases agree with TRBD2. The CDR3 is 17 residues long. CDR1 is MNHEY, CDR2 SMNVEV, per germline (reference sequence). Trimming removed 0 bases from V and 7 bases from J; junction bases left unmatched: 15. Written as DNA, the CDR3 is TGTGCCAGCAGTTTATCGTCCCGACTAGCAGAAGGAGGGGAGCAGTACTTC. Its translation: CASSLSSRLAEGGEQYF.

This clonotype was detected only a few times. The chain combines TRBV15 with TRBJ2-5; 12 bases align to TRBD1. After removal of 3 bases from V and 5 bases from J, the junction contained 4 bases not matched to a gene. Germline CDR1 reads LNHNV; CDR2 reads YYDKDF (reference sequence). The CDR3 is made up of 15 amino acids. CDR3 sequence: CATSSGTGGGETQYF. The CDR3 nucleotides are TGTGCCACCAGCAGCGGGACAGGGGGCGGCGAGACCCAGTACTTC.

This clonotype was counted ten times or more. The V call is TRBV20-1, the J call TRBJ2-1; D ambiguous. Trimming left V 1 base short and J 7 bases short, with 5 bases between. Per the germline V gene, CDR1 is DFQATT and CDR2 is SNEGSKA (reference sequence). CDR3 length: 11 amino acids. CDR3 in amino acids: CSARVQNEQFF. The CDR3 DNA reads TGCAGTGCTAGAGTGCAGAATGAGCAGTTCTTC.

This clonotype was seen repeatedly, ten times or more. This chain joins TRBV7-9 and TRBJ2-3; TRBD2 might be the D (5 bases). The V end was cut by 1 base, the J end by 4 bases, with 9 bases between. Germline CDR1 SEHNR, CDR2 FQNEAQ (reference sequence). The CDR3 consists of 14 residues. CDR3 sequence: CASSLGGSADTQYF. CDR3 coding DNA: TGTGCCAGCAGCTTAGGGGGTAGCGCAGATACGCAGTATTTT.

The J gene is TRBJ2-1, the V gene TRBV11-2, with 7 positions matching TRBD2. The V gene end was trimmed by 0 bases and the J gene end by 8 bases; junction bases not matched to a gene: 7. Germline values: CDR1 SGHAT, CDR2 FQNNGV. The CDR3 totals 15 residues. The CDR3 loop is CASSLEPGGFYEQFF. Written as DNA, the CDR3 is TGTGCCAGCAGCTTAGAACCGGGAGGATTCTATGAGCAGTTCTTC.

This clonotype was observed a handful of times. This sequence joins TRBV20-1 and TRBJ2-1; 8 nucleotides line up with TRBD2. The CDR3 spans 17 residues. Germline loops: CDR1 DFQATT, CDR2 SNEGSKA (reference sequence). V shed 6 bases, J shed 0 bases, and the junction held 13 bases outside the gene matches. The CDR3 DNA is TGCAGTGCGATTAGTCTTGGCGGGGGGAGCTCCTACAATGAGCAGTTCTTC. Translation: CSAISLGGGSSYNEQFF.

This clonotype was counted a few times. This chain uses TRBV20-1 with TRBJ1-6, with D hard to call. CDR1 is DFQATT, CDR2 SNEGSKA, per germline (reference sequence). This CDR3 comprises 13 residues. The V gene lost 7 bases and the J gene lost 1 base, with 8 bases spanning the gap. CDR3 sequence reads: CSGMGSYNSPLHF. CDR3 in DNA: TGCAGTGGCATGGGTTCCTATAATTCACCCCTCCACTTT.

The chain combines TRBV20-1 with TRBJ2-1; the D call may be TRBD1 or TRBD2 (6 bases each). Germline loops: CDR1 DFQATT, CDR2 SNEGSKA (reference sequence). V lost 5 bases to trimming and J lost 6 bases, with 20 bases between them. This CDR3 is built from 15 residues. The CDR3 spells CSASYTGRRGNEQFF. DNA for the CDR3: TGCAGTGCTTCGTATACAGGGAGGAGGGGCAATGAGCAGTTCTTC.

In this sample, this clonotype turned up many times. This chain links TRBV4-3 with TRBJ2-1, with D tentatively TRBD1 (6 bases). Germline CDR1 and CDR2: LGHNA and YSLEER. This CDR3 spans 13 amino acids. The V end was cut by 2 bases, the J end by 7 bases, with 9 bases between. The CDR3 DNA is TGCGCCAGCAGCCAACCCGGGACAAATGAGCAGTTCTTC. Translated, it gives CASSQPGTNEQFF.

At least ten counts were recorded for this clonotype. In nucleotides, the CDR3 is TGTGCCACCAGCAAGGATAGGCGAAACACCGGGGAGCTGTTTTTT. Translated, it gives CATSKDRRNTGELFF. The chain recombines TRBV15 with TRBJ2-2; no firm D call. Trimming shortened V by 4 bases and J by 2 bases, and 11 bases separated the two germline ends. This CDR3 has 15 amino acids. CDR1 and CDR2 from the germline V gene are LNHNV and YYDKDF (reference sequence).

This clonotype came up a few times. The chain uses TRBV20-1 and TRBJ2-3; 8 bases are shared with TRBD1. Germline V gives CDR1 DFQATT, CDR2 SNEGSKA (reference sequence). V trimming: 3 bases; J trimming: 3 bases; junction bases outside the gene matches: 2. The CDR3 runs to 13 residues. CDR3 sequence: CSASRGHTDTQYF. The CDR3 DNA reads as TGCAGTGCTAGCAGGGGGCATACAGATACGCAGTATTTT.

A few counts support this clonotype. V usage is TRBV12-5 and J usage is TRBJ2-2; D is ambiguous. V was trimmed by 0 bases and J by 6 bases, leaving 8 bases between them. Germline V lookup: CDR1 LGHNT, CDR2 FRNRAP. CDR3 length: 14 amino acids. In DNA form, the CDR3 reads TGTGCTAGTGGTTTGGTAGCGTCGGCCGGGGAGCTGTTTTTT. Its translation: CASGLVASAGELFF.

This clonotype was seen more than once but under ten times. The chain joins TRBV4-3 to TRBJ2-1; 12 bases line up with TRBD2. The CDR3 loop spans 18 amino acids. Germline CDR1 and CDR2: LGHNA and YSLEER. The trim removed 3 bases at V and 10 bases at J, leaving 16 bases unmatched. CDR3 amino acids: CASSHLPLAGGPTGEQFF. CDR3 nucleotide sequence: TGCGCCAGCAGCCACCTTCCCCTAGCGGGAGGGCCTACGGGAGAGCAGTTCTTC.

V usage is TRBV20-1 and J usage is TRBJ2-7; 12 positions match TRBD2. The CDR3 contains 12 residues. With V trimmed by 5 bases and J by 5 bases, 1 base remained unmatched. The germline CDR1 and CDR2 sequences are DFQATT and SNEGSKA (reference sequence). The CDR3 protein is CSAWTSGDEQYF. For the CDR3, the DNA is TGCAGTGCTTGGACTAGCGGGGACGAGCAGTACTTC.